This T cell receptor (beta chain) originates from a study of blood T cell repertoires in COVID-19. Trimming at V came to 6 bases and at J to 2 bases, leaving 13 bases not matched to a gene. Germline values: CDR1 SNHLY, CDR2 FYNNEI. CDR3 length equals 17 residues. In the original processing: Reference gene primer amplification gave nucleated cell count estimates. Measured with immunoSEQ multiplex PCR; TCRdb has only the in-frame clones, and not every one. V, J and clone size reflect that table, while D and trimming were determined from the DNA. The table shows 200,000 or so clones, with around 81% occurring only once.

This receptor was obtained from a man in his forties or fifties who had recovered from COVID-19. Input material: PBMCs or T cells enriched from blood (not recorded which). The chain has TRBV2 and TRBJ2-1; TRBD2 matches 7 bases. CDR3 sequence (DNA): TGTGCCAGCAGGCCCTCTGCTAGCGGCGCTGCCTACAATGAGCAGTTCTTC. It is translated as CASRPSASGAAYNEQFF.